What follows are 11 T cell receptor beta chains derived from one specimen sequenced in a study of shared T cell receptors in the human thymus. Sequenced by immunoSEQ multiplex PCR; TCRdb stores in-frame clones only, minus some. The sample includes about 660,000 clones, approximately 88% of them seen just once. This same sample was also taken into another study, of human thymus T cells.

Sequenced input: thymocytes. The receptors originated from a boy younger than two with a congenital heart defect.

The V gene is TRBV28, the J gene TRBJ2-5; the match to TRBD1 covers 7 bases. J was trimmed by 1 base and V by 1 base; bases with no gene match: 6. This CDR3 comprises 16 residues. Germline V CDR1 and CDR2: MDHEN, SYDVKM. The CDR3 is CASSLFGDRIQETQYF. CDR3 nucleotides: TGTGCCAGCAGTTTATTTGGGGACAGAATCCAAGAGACCCAGTACTTC.

With respect to this clone: Relative to the germline gene, one junction end is altered; a read error may explain this. This chain uses TRBV6-6 with TRBJ2-3; 9 bases agree with TRBD2. Per germline, CDR1 MNHNY and CDR2 SVGAGI (reference sequence). The CDR3 spans 14 residues. The CDR3 nucleotides read TGTGCCAGCAGTTATCGCGGGAGGGCCGGCTCAGTGAATTTT. Translated, it gives CASSYRGRAGSVNF.

The chain links TRBV27 to TRBJ2-1; tentative D call: TRBD2 (6 bases). The CDR3 is 15 amino acids. Trimming took off 7 bases at V and 8 bases at J, with 21 bases between the two ends. Germline CDR1 is MNHEY and CDR2 is SMNVEV (reference sequence). The CDR3 loop reads CASKVGQAWGDEQFF. CDR3 bases: TGTGCCAGCAAGGTGGGGCAGGCCTGGGGGGATGAGCAGTTCTTC.

V gene TRBV9 combines with J gene TRBJ2-3; 7 bases line up with TRBD2. CDR1 is SGDLS and CDR2 is YYNGEE in the germline V gene. The CDR3 has 15 amino acids. V dropped 0 bases and J dropped 4; count of bases not matched to a gene: 5. The CDR3 DNA reads TGTGCCAGCAGCGTAGCCGCGGGAGTCCCAGATACGCAGTATTTT. Amino acid sequence: CASSVAAGVPDTQYF.

V usage is TRBV4-3 and J usage is TRBJ2-7, with 8 nucleotides matching TRBD1. Germline loops: CDR1 LGHNA, CDR2 YSLEER. V lost 0 bases, J lost 5 bases, and 9 bases stayed unmatched. This CDR3 has 16 residues. This CDR3 reads CASSQEISRGPHEQYF. CDR3 bases: TGCGCCAGCAGCCAAGAAATATCCAGGGGGCCCCACGAGCAGTACTTC.

V gene TRBV27 combines with J gene TRBJ1-1, with a possible D match to TRBD1 (5 bases). Germline V gene data show CDR1 as MNHEY and CDR2 as SMNVEV (reference sequence). V shed 5 bases and J shed 0 bases, with 13 bases lying between them. The CDR3 contains 15 residues. The CDR3 DNA reads as TGTGCCAGCAGTCCCCTCGGACACCTGAACACTGAAGCTTTCTTT. Translation gives CASSPLGHLNTEAFF.

This chain connects TRBV21-1 to TRBJ2-7; the D call TRBD2 from the table was never checked on the DNA. TRBV21-1 is termed a pseudogene. The CDR3 loop spans 15 amino acids. The CDR3 nucleotides read TGTGCCAGCAGCAAAGGAGGAGAGGCGGCCTACGAGCAGTACTTC. Protein product: CASSKGGEAAYEQYF.

The genes are TRBV10-3 and TRBJ2-1; D remains unclear. Per the germline V gene, CDR1 is ENHRY and CDR2 is SYGVKD. CDR3 length: 16 residues. V lost 4 bases to trimming and J lost 0 bases, with 13 bases between them. CDR3 amino acids: CAISGFWPSSYNEQFF. CDR3 DNA sequence: TGTGCCATCAGTGGCTTCTGGCCCAGCTCCTACAATGAGCAGTTCTTC.

The chain couples TRBV15 to TRBJ2-1, with 16 nucleotides matching TRBD2. This CDR3 is 20 amino acids long. Germline V CDR1 and CDR2: LNHNV, YYDKDF (reference sequence). The V and J ends lost 0 bases and 6 bases, in that order; junction bases with no gene match: 11. The CDR3 DNA is TGTGCCACCAGCAGAGAAATTGGCCTGGGACTAGCGGGAGGGACCAATGAGCAGTTCTTC. Residues: CATSREIGLGLAGGTNEQFF.

In its sample, this clone was seen once. The J gene is TRBJ2-1, the V gene TRBV27, with 8 bases identical to TRBD1. Trimming cost V 7 bases and J 5 bases; bases outside gene matches: 10. The germline V gene encodes CDR1 MNHEY and CDR2 SMNVEV (reference sequence). This CDR3 is built from 15 residues. This CDR3 is CASTDRGRLNNEQFF. CDR3 in DNA: TGTGCCAGCACCGACAGGGGCCGACTAAACAATGAGCAGTTCTTC.

V gene TRBV7-3 combines with J gene TRBJ2-1; 8 nucleotides agree with TRBD2. Trimming at V came to 2 bases and at J to 0 bases, leaving 6 bases not matched to a gene. Germline values: CDR1 SGHTA, CDR2 FQGTGA. This CDR3 comprises 17 residues. This CDR3 reads CASSLYTGTSSYNEQFF. The CDR3 DNA follows: TGTGCCAGCAGCTTATATACCGGGACTAGCTCCTACAATGAGCAGTTCTTC. Supplemented by reference TRBV7-3 and TRBJ2-1, the full variable domain reads GAGVSQTPSNKVTEKGKYVELRCDPISGHTALYWYRQSLGQGPEFLIYFQGTGAADDSGLPNDRFFAVRPEGSVSTLKIQRTERGDSAVYLCASSLYTGTSSYNEQFFGPGTRLTVL.